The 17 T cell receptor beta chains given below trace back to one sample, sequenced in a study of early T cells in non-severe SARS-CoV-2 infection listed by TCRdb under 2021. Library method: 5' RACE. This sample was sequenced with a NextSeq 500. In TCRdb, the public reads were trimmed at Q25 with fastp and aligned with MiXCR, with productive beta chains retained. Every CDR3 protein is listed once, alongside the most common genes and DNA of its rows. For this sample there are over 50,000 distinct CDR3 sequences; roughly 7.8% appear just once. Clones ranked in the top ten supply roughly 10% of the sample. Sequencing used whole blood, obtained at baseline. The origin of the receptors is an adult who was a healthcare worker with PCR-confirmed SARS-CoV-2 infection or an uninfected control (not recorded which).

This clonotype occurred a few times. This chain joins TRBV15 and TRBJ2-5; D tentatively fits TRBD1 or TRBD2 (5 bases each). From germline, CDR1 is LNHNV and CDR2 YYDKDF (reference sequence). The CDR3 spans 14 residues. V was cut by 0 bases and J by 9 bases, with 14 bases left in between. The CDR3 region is CATSREGGTLAQYF. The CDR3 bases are TGTGCCACCAGCAGAGAGGGTGGGACCTTGGCCCAGTACTTC.

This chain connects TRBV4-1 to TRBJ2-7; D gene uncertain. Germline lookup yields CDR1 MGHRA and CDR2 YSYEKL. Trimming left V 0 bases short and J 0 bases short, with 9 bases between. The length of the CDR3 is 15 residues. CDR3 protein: CASSQDSLGSYEQYF. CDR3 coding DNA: TGCGCCAGCAGCCAAGATTCACTGGGCTCCTACGAGCAGTACTTC.

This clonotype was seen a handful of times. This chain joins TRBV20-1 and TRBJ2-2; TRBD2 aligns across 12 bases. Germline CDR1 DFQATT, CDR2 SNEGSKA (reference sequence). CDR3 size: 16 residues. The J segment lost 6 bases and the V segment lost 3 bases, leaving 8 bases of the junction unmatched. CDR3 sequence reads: CSARASGRVYSGELFF. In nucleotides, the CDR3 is TGCAGTGCTAGGGCTAGCGGGAGGGTGTATTCCGGGGAGCTGTTTTTT.

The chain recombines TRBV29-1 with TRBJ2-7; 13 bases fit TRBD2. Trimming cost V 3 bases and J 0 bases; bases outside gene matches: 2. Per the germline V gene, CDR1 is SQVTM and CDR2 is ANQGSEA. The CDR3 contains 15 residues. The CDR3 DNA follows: TGCAGCGTTGAGACTAGCGGGAGGACCTCCTACGAGCAGTACTTC. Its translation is CSVETSGRTSYEQYF.

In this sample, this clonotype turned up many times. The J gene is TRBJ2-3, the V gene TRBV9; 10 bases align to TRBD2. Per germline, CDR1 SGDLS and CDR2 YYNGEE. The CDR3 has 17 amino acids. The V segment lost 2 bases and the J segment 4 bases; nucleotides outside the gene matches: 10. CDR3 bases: TGTGCCAGCAGCGTCGCGGGGCCTAGCGGGAGATCAGATACGCAGTATTTT. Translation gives CASSVAGPSGRSDTQYF. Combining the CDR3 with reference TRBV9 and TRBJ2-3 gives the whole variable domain DSGVTQTPKHLITATGQRVTLRCSPRSGDLSVYWYQQSLDQGLQFLIQYYNGEERAKGNILERFSAQQFPDLHSELNLSSLELGDSALYFCASSVAGPSGRSDTQYFGPGTRLTVL.

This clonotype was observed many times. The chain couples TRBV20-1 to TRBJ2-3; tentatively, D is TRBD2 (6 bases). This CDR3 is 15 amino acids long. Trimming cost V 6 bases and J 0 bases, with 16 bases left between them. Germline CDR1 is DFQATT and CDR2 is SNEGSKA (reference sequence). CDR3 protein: CSAQSTSSSTDTQYF. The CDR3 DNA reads TGCAGTGCCCAATCCACTAGCAGCAGCACAGATACGCAGTATTTT.

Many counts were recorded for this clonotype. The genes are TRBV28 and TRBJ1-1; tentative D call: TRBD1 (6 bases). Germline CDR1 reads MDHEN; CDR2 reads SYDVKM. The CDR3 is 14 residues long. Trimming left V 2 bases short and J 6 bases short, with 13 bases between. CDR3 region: CASSLGTPRAEAFF. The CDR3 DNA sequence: TGTGCCAGCAGTTTAGGGACACCCCGGGCTGAAGCTTTCTTT.

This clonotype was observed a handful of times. CDR3 nucleotide sequence: TGTGCCAGCAGGCCGGGACAGGATGGCTACACCTTC. It encodes CASRPGQDGYTF. V is TRBV28 and J is TRBJ1-2, with 8 bases aligning to TRBD1. The trim removed 6 bases at V and 6 bases at J, leaving 3 bases unmatched. This CDR3 region has 12 residues. The germline V gene encodes CDR1 MDHEN and CDR2 SYDVKM.

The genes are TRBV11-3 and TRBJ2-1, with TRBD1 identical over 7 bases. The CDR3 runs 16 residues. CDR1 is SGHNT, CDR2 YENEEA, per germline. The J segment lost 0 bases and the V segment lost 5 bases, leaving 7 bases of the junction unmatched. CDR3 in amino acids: CASSPRGLSSYNEQFF. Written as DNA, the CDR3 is TGTGCCAGCAGCCCGAGGGGGCTCAGCTCCTACAATGAGCAGTTCTTC.

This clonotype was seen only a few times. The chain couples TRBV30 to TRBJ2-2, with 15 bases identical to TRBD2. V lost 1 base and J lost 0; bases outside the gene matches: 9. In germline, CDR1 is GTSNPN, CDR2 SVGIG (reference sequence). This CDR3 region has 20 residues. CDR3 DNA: TGTGCCTGGAGTGATCTTAGGGGACTAGCGGGAGGTTCGAACACCGGGGAGCTGTTTTTT. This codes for CAWSDLRGLAGGSNTGELFF.

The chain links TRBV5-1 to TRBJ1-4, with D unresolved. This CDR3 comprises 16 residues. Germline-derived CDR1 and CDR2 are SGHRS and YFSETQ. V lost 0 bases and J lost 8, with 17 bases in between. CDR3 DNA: TGCGCCAGCAGCTTGGCTAGCACCCTCGATGGGGAAAAACTGTTTTTT. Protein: CASSLASTLDGEKLFF.

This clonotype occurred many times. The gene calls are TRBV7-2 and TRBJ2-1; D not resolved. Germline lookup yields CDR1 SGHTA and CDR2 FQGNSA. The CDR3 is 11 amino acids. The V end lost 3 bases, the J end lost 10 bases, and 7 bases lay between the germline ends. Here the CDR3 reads CASSLWGEQFF. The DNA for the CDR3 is TGTGCCAGCAGCTTGTGGGGAGAGCAGTTCTTC.

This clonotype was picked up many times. The CDR3 DNA reads TGTGCCAGCAGTTACTCAACGCAATGGACAGGGAAAACTGAAGCTTTCTTT. This gives the protein CASSYSTQWTGKTEAFF. The V gene is TRBV6-6, the J gene TRBJ1-1, with 8 positions matching TRBD1. This CDR3 comprises 17 residues. Trimming took 0 bases from V and 5 from J; bases not matched to a gene: 11. Per germline, CDR1 MNHNY and CDR2 SVGAGI (reference sequence).

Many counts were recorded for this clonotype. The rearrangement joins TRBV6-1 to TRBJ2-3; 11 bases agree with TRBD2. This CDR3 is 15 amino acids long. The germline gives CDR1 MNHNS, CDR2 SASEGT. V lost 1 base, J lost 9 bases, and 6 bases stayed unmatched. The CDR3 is CASSEGTSGLSTQYF. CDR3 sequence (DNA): TGTGCCAGCAGTGAAGGGACTAGCGGGCTTTCAACGCAGTATTTT.

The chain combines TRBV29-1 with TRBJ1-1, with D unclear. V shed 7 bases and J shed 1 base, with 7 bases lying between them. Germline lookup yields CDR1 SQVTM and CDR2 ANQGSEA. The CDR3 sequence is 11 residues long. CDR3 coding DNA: TGCAGCGCAAGGTGGAACACTGAAGCTTTCTTT. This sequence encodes CSARWNTEAFF.

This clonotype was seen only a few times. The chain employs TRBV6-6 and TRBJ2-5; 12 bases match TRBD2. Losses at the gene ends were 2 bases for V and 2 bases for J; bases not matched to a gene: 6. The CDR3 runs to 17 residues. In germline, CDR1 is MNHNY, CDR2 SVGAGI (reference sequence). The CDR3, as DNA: TGTGCCAGCAGTTACCAGGGACTAGCGGGCCCACAAGAGACCCAGTACTTC. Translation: CASSYQGLAGPQETQYF.

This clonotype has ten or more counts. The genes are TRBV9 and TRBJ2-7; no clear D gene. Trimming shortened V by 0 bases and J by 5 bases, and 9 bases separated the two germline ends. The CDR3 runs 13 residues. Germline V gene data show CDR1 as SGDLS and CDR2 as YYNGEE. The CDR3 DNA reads TGTGCCAGCAGCGTAGCTCCATACCACGAGCAGTACTTC. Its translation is CASSVAPYHEQYF.